In its sample, the clone carrying this T cell receptor (beta chain) was seen a few times. Its antigen is unidentified. This sample stems from a study of human T cells and chemical hapten exposure. TCRdb reprocessed the RACE reads with MiXCR, giving one entry per CDR3 protein. The data contain tens of thousands of distinct CDR3 sequences, approximately 10% of them singletons. The time point: pre-sensitization, week 0. Treatment meaning: therapeutic diphenylcyclopropenone sensitization with weekly scalp DPC. Study observations and caveats: The presence of alopecia in the donors means their immune response may differ from healthy people's.

The V and J ends lost 0 bases and 4 bases, in that order; junction bases with no gene match: 5. The CDR3 extends over 14 amino acids. Germline V gene lookup returns CDR1 GTSNPN and CDR2 SVGIG (reference sequence). The sample was whole blood, taken in connection with sensitization to the hapten diphenylcyclopropenone (DPC). The sequence derives from a woman aged 45-65 years with alopecia areata. Some clones in this sample may be carry-over from other donors' samples. The chain links TRBV30 to TRBJ2-7; 8 bases are shared with TRBD1. The CDR3 coding sequence is TGTGCCTGGAGTGTGGGACAGGCTGAGTACGAGCAGTACTTC. This gives the protein CAWSVGQAEYEQYF.